This TCR beta chain was profiled in a study of blood T cell repertoires in COVID-19 (dated by TCRdb to 2018 to 2021). About the investigation overall: Samples from collaborators originated in the United States, Italy and Spain and spanned both the acute and convalescent phases of COVID-19. The prospective study material was composed of cDNA or gDNA derived from T cells, B-cell-depleted T cells, or PBMCs. The dataset comprised deeply sampled blood TCRbeta repertoires from subjects exposed to, actively infected with, or recovered from COVID-19. A freely available public database, intended as a resource for researchers studying the immune response to SARS-CoV-2, is where the repertoires were released. The samples were drawn from two sources: the first 160 participants of the ongoing ImmuneRACE study, and 1,000 to 1,500 subjects contributed by 6 global collaborators. The sample metadata nearly always contained a de-identified subject ID, COVID-19 status, age in years and sex. Where HLA class I and class II types were available, the types were taken from metadata supplied by the sample provider, not from assay-based typing.

TCRbeta CDR3 regions were amplified from genomic DNA by means of the immunoSEQ Assay, a bias-controlled multiplex PCR. In the authors' own workflow: Nucleated cell counts per sample were estimated from amplification of reference gene primers within the assay. To quantify the absolute abundance of each unique TCRbeta CDR3 rearrangement, sequence reads were collapsed and filtered. Productive Simpson clonality was computed per sample as the square root of Simpson's diversity index over productive rearrangements. TCRdb took this table from immuneACCESS and kept in-frame rearrangements with V and J called. Such tables lack part of the clones; where checked against another copy, unresolved V genes explain under half of the gap, and the rest is unexplained. V, J and clone size reflect that table, while D and trimming were determined from the DNA. This sample comprises under 110,000 clones, about four fifths of them detected only once. The ten largest account for more than 13% of the sample.

Whole blood was collected in K2EDTA tubes by collaborating institutions according to the institutions' own protocols. Collaborator samples were shipped for TCRbeta analysis as frozen whole blood, isolated PBMCs, or DNA extracted from either sample type. Comments on this clone: No cognate antigen has been identified for it. One base away there is no much larger clone; base qualities are not given.

Relative to germline, V is missing 6 bases and J is missing 1 base, with 9 bases of the junction outside any gene match. Measured from the cysteine to the phenylalanine, the CDR3 is 16 residues long. The retained sequence is limited to the CDR3, 48 bases, with the frame set at the first base. The CDR1 and CDR2 encoded by the germline V gene are SGHRS and YFSETQ. What the study reported, not specific to this receptor: How much clinical and demographic metadata was included differed by source and by participant, and the metadata was provided uncurated.

The chain employs TRBV5-1 and TRBJ2-3, and TRBD2 aligns with 9 junction nucleotides. This TCR was sampled from a woman aged 60 to 75 with acute or convalescent COVID-19. The sequencing input was peripheral blood. The CDR3 protein is CASIRTSEVGTDTQYF. Here is the DNA: TGCGCCAGCATTAGGACTAGCGAGGTGGGCACAGATACGCAGTATTTT.